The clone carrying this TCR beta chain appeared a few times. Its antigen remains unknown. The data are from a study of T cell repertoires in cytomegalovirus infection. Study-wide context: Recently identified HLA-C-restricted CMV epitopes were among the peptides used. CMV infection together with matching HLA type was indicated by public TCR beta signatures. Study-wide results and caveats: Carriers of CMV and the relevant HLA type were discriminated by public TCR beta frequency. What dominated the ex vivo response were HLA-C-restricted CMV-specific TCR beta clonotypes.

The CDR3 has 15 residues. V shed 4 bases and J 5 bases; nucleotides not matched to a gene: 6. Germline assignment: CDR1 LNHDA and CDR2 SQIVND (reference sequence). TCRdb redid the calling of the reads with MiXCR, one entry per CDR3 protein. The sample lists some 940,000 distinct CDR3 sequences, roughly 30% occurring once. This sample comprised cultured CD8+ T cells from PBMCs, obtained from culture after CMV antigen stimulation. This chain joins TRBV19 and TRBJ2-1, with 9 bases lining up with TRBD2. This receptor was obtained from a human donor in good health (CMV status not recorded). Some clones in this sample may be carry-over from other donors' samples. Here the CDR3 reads CASSTLAGFNNEQFF. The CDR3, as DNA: TGTGCCAGTAGTACCCTAGCGGGGTTCAACAATGAGCAGTTCTTC.